This TCR beta chain was recovered during a study of blood T cells in healthy people across ages. Primed by a sample-barcoded 5' primer and a J-beta primer mix, a second PCR proceeded for roughly 7 to 11 cycles. MiXCR was run by TCRdb on the 5' RACE reads, yielding one entry per CDR3 protein. This table has 800,000 to 1,000,000 distinct CDR3 sequences, approximately 49% appearing once. This clonotype was recorded at least ten times. Trimming removed 8 bases at V and 6 bases at J, with 14 bases between. The CDR3 covers 13 residues. Germline CDR1 reads MNHNY; CDR2 reads SVGAGI (reference sequence). The chain recombines TRBV6-6 with TRBJ2-1, with D perhaps assigned TRBD1 or TRBD2 (5 bases each). This TCR derives from a man aged 30-40 years in good health. Material for sequencing was blood. The chain's CDR3 is CASGEGEPNEQFF. DNA for the CDR3: TGTGCCAGCGGGGAAGGGGAGCCCAATGAGCAGTTCTTC.